This TCR beta chain was documented in a study of T-cell reconstitution after alpha-beta-depleted transplantation in children. Findings and caveats of the study: A year had passed since transplant, and T-cell counts and diversity by then came mostly from newly produced T cells. Roughly two months post-transplant, alpha-beta T cells reportedly originated from several hundred graft clones that had expanded. Recipient T cells and thymic progenitors that survived gave rise to the high TCRbeta diversity observed at day 60 in some patients.

A library of TCRbeta sequences, prepared with unique molecular identifiers, was generated. TCRdb recomputed calls from the PCR reads with MiXCR, one row per CDR3 protein. The sample lists hundreds of thousands of distinct CDR3 sequences; about 12% were seen once. This clonotype was seen only a few times. Its antigen is unidentified. This CDR3 has 15 amino acids. The ends were cut back, 2 bases at V and 6 bases at J, with 14 bases in the middle. Germline loops: CDR1 MNHEY, CDR2 SVGAGI. The receptor was derived from a girl between 2 and 10 years old with congenital amegakaryocytic thrombocytopenia, due to receive a stem cell transplant. The source material was PBMCs, sampled before TCRalphabeta/CD19-depleted stem cell transplant. V and J are TRBV6-5 and TRBJ1-5; no clear D. The CDR3 DNA is TGTGCCAGCAGTTACCGCCAGGAGCTTAGTCAGCCCCAGCATTTT. It codes for CASSYRQELSQPQHF.